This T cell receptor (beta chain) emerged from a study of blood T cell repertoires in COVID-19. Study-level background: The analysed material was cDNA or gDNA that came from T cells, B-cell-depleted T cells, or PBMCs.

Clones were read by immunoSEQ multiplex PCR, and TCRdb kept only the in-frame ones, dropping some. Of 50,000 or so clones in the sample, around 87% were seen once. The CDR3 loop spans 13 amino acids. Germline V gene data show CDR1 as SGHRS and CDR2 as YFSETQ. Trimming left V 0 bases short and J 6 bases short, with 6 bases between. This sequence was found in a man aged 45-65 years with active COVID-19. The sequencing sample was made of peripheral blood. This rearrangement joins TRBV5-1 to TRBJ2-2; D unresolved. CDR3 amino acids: CASSLGEPGELFF. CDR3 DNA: TGCGCCAGCAGCTTGGGTGAGCCCGGGGAGCTGTTTTTT.